This TCR beta chain was retrieved from a study of CD8 T cells in Susac syndrome. The RNA input was roughly 0.45 to 1 ug, and it was reverse transcribed with random hexamers. An immunoSEQ multiplex PCR generated amplified TCR beta CDR3 products spanning 54 Vbeta and 13 Jbeta. TCRdb passed the immunoSEQ multiplex PCR reads through MiXCR, listing each CDR3 protein once. The sample yields approximately 160,000 distinct CDR3 sequences, approximately 94% seen once. The CDR3 loop spans 12 amino acids. Trimming cost V 4 bases and J 11 bases, with 12 bases left between them. Looked up from germline, CDR1 is MNHEY and CDR2 is SVGEGT. Sequencing of TCR beta covered CD8+ and CD4+ T cells obtained from blood. The multiple sclerosis controls, all treatment-naive patients, had relapsing-remitting disease that was stable or active. TEMRA cells were FACS-enriched, unlike CD8+ and CD4+ T cells, which were negatively isolated.

The sequenced sample consisted of CD4+ T cells from PBMCs. This rearrangement joins TRBV6-2 or TRBV6-3 to TRBJ1-5; D not resolved. The sequence came from a human donor with multiple sclerosis. The CDR3: CASSSRQFAQHF. CDR3 nucleotide sequence: TGTGCCAGCAGTTCTCGACAATTCGCCCAGCATTTT.